These 24 T cell receptor beta chains came from one sample sequenced in a study of metastatic and nonmetastatic thyroid tumors. TCRdb re-called the PCR reads with MiXCR. The repertoire holds more than 35,000 clones, about 13% seen once, with 8% to 10% in the top ten. All patients reached thyroid surgery having received no treatment beforehand. The sequencing sample was made of blood. All receptors derive from a female donor with papillary thyroid cancer or a benign thyroid nodule (not recorded which). Some clones in this sample may be carry-over from other donors' samples.

The rearrangement links TRBV6-1 to TRBJ2-1, with D possibly being TRBD2 (5 bases). The CDR3 consists of 15 residues. The germline CDR1 and CDR2 sequences are MNHNS and SASEGT. Trimming removed 7 bases at V and 5 bases at J, with 18 bases between. CDR3 sequence (DNA): TGTGCCAGCATAGCGCGCGGGCAGGAGAACAATGAGCAGTTCTTC. Translated, it gives CASIARGQENNEQFF.

Ten or more counts support this clone. This sequence joins TRBV12-3 or TRBV12-4 and TRBJ1-3; no clear D gene. CDR3 length: 14 residues. V dropped 7 bases and J dropped 5 bases, with 15 bases sitting between them. In DNA, the CDR3 is TGTGCCAGCATCCCTAGTTGGGGTAGAAACACCATATATTTT. Translating gives CASIPSWGRNTIYF.

This clone was seen repeatedly, ten times or more. The V and J genes are TRBV7-2 and TRBJ1-6, with unresolved D. Trimming pared 1 base from V and 15 bases from J, leaving 13 bases between. Per germline, CDR1 SGHTA and CDR2 FQGNSA. The CDR3 loop spans 13 amino acids. DNA for the CDR3: TGTGCCAGCAGCTTAGAGCGGTCGCGGGGCCTCCACTTT. Amino acids: CASSLERSRGLHF.

This CDR3 reads CASTEASSGNHEQYF. The CDR3 nucleotides are TGTGCCAGCACCGAAGCTTCTAGCGGCAATCACGAGCAGTACTTC. The J gene is TRBJ2-7, the V gene TRBV6-1; 7 bases align to TRBD2. With 7 bases clipped from V and 5 bases from J, the junction kept 14 bases outside the gene matches. Germline V gives CDR1 MNHNS, CDR2 SASEGT. This CDR3 has 15 amino acids.

The chain carries TRBV7-6 and TRBJ2-3, with a tentative D call TRBD2 (5 bases). Germline CDR1 is SGHVS and CDR2 is FNYEAQ. V was cut by 5 bases and J by 0 bases, with 12 bases left in between. The CDR3 loop spans 15 amino acids. The CDR3 nucleotides are TGTGCCAGCAGCCCAGCGGCCGGTAGCACAGATACGCAGTATTTT. It translates to CASSPAAGSTDTQYF.

Details on this clone: A clone one base away is much larger, so this may be a read error. This chain links TRBV3-1 with TRBJ2-1, with D uncertain. Trimming shortened V by 5 bases and J by 0 bases, and 11 bases separated the two germline ends. Germline CDR1 is LGHDT and CDR2 is YNNKEL (reference sequence). There are 15 residues in the CDR3. This CDR3 reads CASSFPVSSYNEQFF. The CDR3 DNA follows: TGTGCCAGCAGCTTCCCGGTGAGCTCCTACAATGAGCAGTTCTTC.

This clone was recorded at least ten times. V and J are TRBV7-2 and TRBJ1-2; D gene uncertain. Trimming pared 1 base from V and 3 bases from J, leaving 6 bases between. CDR3 length equals 13 residues. Germline CDR1 is SGHTA and CDR2 is FQGNSA. In DNA, the CDR3 is TGTGCCAGCAGCTTAGATCCAGACTATGGCTACACCTTC. As protein: CASSLDPDYGYTF.

This clone is termed medium-sized (0.01 to 0.1%). This chain connects TRBV6-1 to TRBJ2-7; 8 bases fit TRBD1. The CDR3 is 14 residues long. Looked up from germline, CDR1 is MNHNS and CDR2 is SASEGT. Trimming took 5 bases from V and 6 from J; bases not matched to a gene: 9. CDR3 nucleotide sequence: TGTGCCAGCAGTATACAGGGGGACCGGGGCGAGCAGTACTTC. Its protein product is CASSIQGDRGEQYF.

This clone was picked up many times. This sequence joins TRBV9 and TRBJ1-3; D may be TRBD1 (6 bases). The CDR3 runs to 13 residues. Between the trimmed V and J ends, which lost 2 bases and 8 bases, there was a span of 11 bases. Germline V gene sequence: CDR1 SGDLS, CDR2 YYNGEE. The CDR3 sequence: CASSVTGADTIYF. The CDR3 region has the DNA TGTGCCAGCAGCGTGACAGGCGCGGACACCATATATTTT.

The gene calls are TRBV11-2 and TRBJ2-3; D uncertain. V gave up 5 bases and J gave up 2 bases, with 20 bases separating them. Germline-derived CDR1 and CDR2 are SGHAT and FQNNGV. This CDR3 has 17 amino acids. The CDR3 DNA reads TGTGCCAGCAGCCCTTCCGTAGATCCCATGACCACAGATACGCAGTATTTT. Its translation is CASSPSVDPMTTDTQYF.

The V gene is TRBV6-4, the J gene TRBJ1-5, with D unresolved. This CDR3 is built from 15 residues. Trimming removed 7 bases from V and 3 bases from J, with 16 bases in between. CDR1 and CDR2 (germline): MRHNA, SNTAGT. The CDR3 DNA sequence: TGTGCCAGCATGGGTCCCCTCAAGTACAATCAGCCCCAGCATTTT. Protein sequence: CASMGPLKYNQPQHF.

This clone was observed at least ten times. The chain employs TRBV30 and TRBJ2-6; D unclear. The germline V and J ends were trimmed by 5 bases and 4 bases, with 12 bases remaining between them. This CDR3 spans 14 amino acids. The V gene's germline CDR1 is GTSNPN and CDR2 SVGIG (reference sequence). CDR3 coding DNA: TGTGCCTGGGCCGCCCTGGGGGGGGCCAACGTCCTGACTTTC. Protein product: CAWAALGGANVLTF.

Written as DNA, the CDR3 is TGCGCCAGCAGCTTGGGGACAGGGAATGAGCAGTTCTTC. Translating it yields CASSLGTGNEQFF. The gene calls are TRBV5-1 and TRBJ2-1, with 8 bases matching TRBD1. The CDR3 sequence is 13 residues long. CDR1 and CDR2 (germline): SGHRS, YFSETQ. V trimming: 0 bases; J trimming: 7 bases; junction bases outside the gene matches: 0.

The sample holds one count of this clone. This may come from a read error, since a much larger clone is one base off. Other DNA sequences in this sample translate to the same CDR3. The genes are TRBV11-2 and TRBJ2-6; D may match TRBD1 or TRBD2 (5 bases each). Germline CDR1 and CDR2: SGHAT and FQNNGV. CDR3 length: 19 residues. DNA for the CDR3: TGTGCCAGCAGCTTATTCGCTTGGGCAGGGTCTTACGGGGCCAACGTCCTTACTTTC. Translating gives CASSLFAWAGSYGANVLTF.

Comment on this clone: With a much larger clone just one base away, this may be a read error. V gene TRBV3-1 combines with J gene TRBJ1-1, with D unclear. This CDR3 contains 15 residues. CDR1 LGHDT and CDR2 YNNKEL come from the germline V gene (reference sequence). V lost 2 bases, J lost 0 bases, and 10 bases lay in between. CDR3 protein: CASSQRYRLNTEAFF. For the CDR3, the DNA is TGTGCCAGCAGCCAACGGTACAGACTGAACACTGAAGCTTTCTTT.

By sample fraction, this clone is medium-sized. The V gene is TRBV28, the J gene TRBJ2-7; D may be TRBD2 (5 bases). Germline V gene data show CDR1 as MDHEN and CDR2 as SYDVKM. V was pared by 6 bases and J by 0 bases, with 15 bases between. The CDR3 has 15 amino acids. The CDR3 nucleotides are TGTGCCAGCAGCAACCCCGGGAAGCTCTCCTACGAGCAGTACTTC. Encoded protein: CASSNPGKLSYEQYF.

This clone was picked up many times. V usage is TRBV9 and J usage is TRBJ1-2, with D perhaps TRBD1 (5 bases). Trimming took 7 bases from V and 5 from J, leaving 9 bases between them. This CDR3 comprises 11 residues. The germline CDR1 and CDR2 sequences are SGDLS and YYNGEE. CDR3: CASGGSYGYTF. The CDR3 DNA follows: TGTGCCAGCGGGGGGTCTTATGGCTACACCTTC.

Only a few counts were recorded for this clone. The junction departs from germline at one end; a sequencing error may be responsible. V usage is TRBV6-4 and J usage is TRBJ2-7; 9 bases are a match to TRBD2. This CDR3 spans 15 amino acids. In germline, CDR1 is MRHNA, CDR2 SNTAGT. Here the CDR3 reads CANSEGIAGEYEQYF. CDR3 nucleotides: TGTGCCAACAGTGAAGGAATAGCGGGAGAGTACGAGCAGTACTTC.

This clone occurred many times. The rearrangement links TRBV20-1 to TRBJ2-7; D not resolved. The germline CDR1 and CDR2 sequences are DFQATT and SNEGSKA (reference sequence). Deletions cut 0 bases from V and 3 bases from J, with 15 bases between. CDR3 length: 15 residues. The CDR3 DNA reads TGCAGTGCTAGAGATGAAGGGATAAGGGACTACGAGCAGTACTTC. Encoded protein: CSARDEGIRDYEQYF.

The J gene is TRBJ2-7, the V gene TRBV7-9; D is perhaps TRBD2 (6 bases). Per the germline V gene, CDR1 is SEHNR and CDR2 is FQNEAQ (reference sequence). The CDR3 is made up of 15 amino acids. Trimming removed 4 bases from V and 2 bases from J, with 15 bases in between. CDR3 in DNA: TGTGCCAGCAGCTCCCTGATGGGACTTACCTACGAGCAGTACTTC. Protein sequence: CASSSLMGLTYEQYF.

This clone was seen repeatedly, ten times or more. The rearrangement joins TRBV6-1 to TRBJ2-1, with a possible D match to TRBD2 (6 bases). In germline, CDR1 is MNHNS, CDR2 SASEGT. The length of the CDR3 is 15 residues. V was trimmed by 7 bases and J by 2 bases, leaving 15 bases between them. CDR3 in DNA: TGTGCCAGCAAAACTATACGGGAGCCCTACAATGAGCAGTTCTTC. It encodes CASKTIREPYNEQFF.

This clone rates as medium-sized. V and J are TRBV28 and TRBJ2-3; 10 positions agree with TRBD1. The CDR3 runs 15 residues. Losses at the gene ends were 2 bases for V and 4 bases for J; bases not matched to a gene: 3. The germline gives CDR1 MDHEN, CDR2 SYDVKM. CDR3 DNA sequence: TGTGCCAGCAGTTTAGGGGACAGGGGTGCAGATACGCAGTATTTT. This encodes CASSLGDRGADTQYF. The variable domain in full, completed from reference TRBV28 and TRBJ2-3, reads DVKVTQSSRYLVKRTGEKVFLECVQDMDHENMFWYRQDPGLGLRLIYFSYDVKMKEKGDIPEGYSVSREKKERFSLILESASTNQTSMYLCASSLGDRGADTQYFGPGTRLTVL.

There are many counts of this clone. The chain joins TRBV12-3 or TRBV12-4 to TRBJ1-3, with 9 bases matching TRBD1. This CDR3 is built from 14 residues. J gave up 11 bases and V 6 bases, and 11 bases lay outside the gene matches. The CDR3 sequence is CASSSTGGKGSIYF. The DNA for the CDR3 is TGTGCCAGCAGCTCGACAGGGGGGAAAGGTTCCATATATTTT.

By proportion, this clone is medium-sized (0.01 to 0.1%). V is TRBV28 and J is TRBJ1-2; TRBD1 might be the D (5 bases). Germline values: CDR1 MDHEN, CDR2 SYDVKM. The CDR3 has 13 amino acids. V lost 6 bases to trimming and J lost 6 bases, with 14 bases between them. CDR3 region: CASSEGRVDGYTF. CDR3 in DNA: TGTGCCAGCAGCGAAGGCAGGGTGGATGGCTACACCTTC.